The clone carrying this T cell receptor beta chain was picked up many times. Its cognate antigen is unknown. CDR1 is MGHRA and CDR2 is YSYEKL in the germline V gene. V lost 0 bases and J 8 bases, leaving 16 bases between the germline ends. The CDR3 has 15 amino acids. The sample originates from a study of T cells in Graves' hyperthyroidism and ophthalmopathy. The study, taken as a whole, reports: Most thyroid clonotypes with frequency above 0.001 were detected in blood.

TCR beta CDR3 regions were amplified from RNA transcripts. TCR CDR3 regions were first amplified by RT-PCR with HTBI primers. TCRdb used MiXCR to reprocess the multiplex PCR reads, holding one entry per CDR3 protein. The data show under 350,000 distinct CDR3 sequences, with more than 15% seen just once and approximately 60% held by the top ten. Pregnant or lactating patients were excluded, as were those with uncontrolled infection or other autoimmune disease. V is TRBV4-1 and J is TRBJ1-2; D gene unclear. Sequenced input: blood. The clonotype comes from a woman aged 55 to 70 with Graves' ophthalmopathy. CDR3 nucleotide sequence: TGCGCCAGCAGCCAAGAAAACGGAGCATTGGGGGGCTACACCTTC. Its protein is CASSQENGALGGYTF.